Here is one T cell receptor (beta chain) with its context. What it binds is unknown. The entry originates in a study of T-cell reconstitution after alpha-beta-depleted transplantation in children. General study results and limits: Fresh T-cell production supplied most of the T-cell counts and diversity seen one year after transplant. The high TCRbeta diversity at day 60 in some patients came from surviving recipient T cells and thymic progenitors. Several hundred expanded graft clones reportedly gave rise to the alpha-beta T cells present about two months after transplant.

V shed 3 bases and J 8 bases; nucleotides not matched to a gene: 6. From germline, CDR1 is SGHRS and CDR2 YFSETQ. CDR3 size: 14 residues. It was with unique molecular identifiers that the TCRbeta library was prepared. TCRdb re-derived calls from the PCR reads in MiXCR, one entry per CDR3 protein. This table holds about 400,000 distinct CDR3 sequences, around 15% found once. The chain carries TRBV5-1 and TRBJ2-1; 9 nucleotides line up with TRBD2. The specimen was PBMCs, mostly from graft donor cells, collected 360 days after TCRalphabeta/CD19-depleted stem cell transplant. The clonotype comes from a boy in the first two years of life who had a stem cell transplant for Wiskott-Aldrich syndrome, so the T cells may come from the graft donor. CDR3 sequence reads: CASSYQLAGYEQFF. CDR3 nucleotide sequence: TGCGCCAGCAGCTACCAACTAGCGGGTTATGAGCAGTTCTTC.